These 20 T cell receptor beta chains originate from one sample sequenced in a study of blood T cell repertoires in COVID-19. Profiled with immunoSEQ multiplex PCR; TCRdb holds only in-frame clones, not every one. The table lists over 100,000 clones, over 80% of them singletons. The sample was PBMCs or T cells enriched from blood (not recorded which). Every receptor here comes from a woman younger than 45 who had recovered from COVID-19.

In nucleotides, the CDR3 is TGTGCCAGCAGCGCCGAGGGCTACGAGCAGTACTTC. Translating it yields CASSAEGYEQYF. This chain uses TRBV3-1 (or the pseudogene TRBV3-2) with TRBJ2-7; TRBD2 might be the D (5 bases). Germline CDR1 reads LGHDT; CDR2 reads YNNKEL (reference sequence). The CDR3 has 12 amino acids. Between the trimmed V and J ends, which lost 5 bases and 3 bases, there was a span of 8 bases.

The V gene is TRBV28, the J gene TRBJ1-2, with a tentative D call TRBD1 (6 bases). The CDR3 is 15 residues long. Germline CDR1 MDHEN, CDR2 SYDVKM. V was cut by 4 bases and J by 0 bases, with 12 bases left in between. CDR3 coding DNA: TGTGCCAGCAGTTATACAGGGCATTCTAACTATGGCTACACCTTC. Residues: CASSYTGHSNYGYTF.

The rearrangement uses TRBV18 and TRBJ1-6; D might be TRBD1 (5 bases). This CDR3 comprises 17 residues. Deletions cut 5 bases from V and 0 bases from J, with 14 bases between. The germline gives CDR1 KGHSH, CDR2 LQKENI. In nucleotides, the CDR3 is TGTGCCAGCTCATCGCGGGACTCCAGCTCCTATAATTCACCCCTCCACTTT. Protein product: CASSSRDSSSYNSPLHF.

There are many counts of this clone. The chain uses TRBV19 and TRBJ2-1; TRBD2 matches at 13 bases. Trimming cost V 8 bases and J 3 bases; bases outside gene matches: 10. The V gene's germline CDR1 is LNHDA and CDR2 SQIVND (reference sequence). The CDR3 has 17 amino acids. CDR3 region: CASSGTSGTTNYNEQFF. CDR3 DNA sequence: TGTGCCAGTTCCGGGACTAGCGGGACCACTAACTACAATGAGCAGTTCTTC.

In its sample, this clone was seen a few times. The rearrangement joins TRBV6-4 to TRBJ1-1; D gene ambiguous. Trimming removed 5 bases from V and 1 base from J, with 11 bases in between. Germline CDR1 is MRHNA and CDR2 is SNTAGT. This CDR3 comprises 14 residues. CDR3 loop: CASSPSHGNTEAFF. CDR3 coding DNA: TGTGCCAGCAGTCCCTCCCACGGGAACACTGAAGCTTTCTTT.

The V and J genes are TRBV7-8 and TRBJ2-7; 7 nucleotides agree with TRBD2. The V segment lost 4 bases and the J segment 1 base; nucleotides outside the gene matches: 13. CDR1 SGHVS and CDR2 FQNEAQ come from the germline V gene. This CDR3 region has 17 residues. This CDR3 reads CASSSDGGGRISYEQYF. CDR3 nucleotides: TGTGCCAGCAGCTCCGACGGCGGCGGGAGAATTTCCTACGAGCAGTACTTC.

This sequence joins TRBV6-4 and TRBJ1-1; tentative D call: TRBD1 (6 bases). The CDR3 is 15 amino acids. The germline V and J ends were trimmed by 6 bases and 4 bases, with 18 bases remaining between them. Looked up from germline, CDR1 is MRHNA and CDR2 is SNTAGT. CDR3: CASRGYAGAATEAFF. In nucleotides, the CDR3 is TGTGCCAGCAGAGGATACGCAGGGGCGGCCACTGAAGCTTTCTTT.

There are a few counts of this clone. The rearrangement joins TRBV5-5 to TRBJ2-1, with TRBD2 matching over 10 bases. Germline V gene data show CDR1 as SGHKS and CDR2 as YYEKEE (reference sequence). J gave up 2 bases and V 5 bases, and 4 bases lay outside the gene matches. The CDR3 covers 15 residues. The CDR3 region has the DNA TGTGCCAGCAGGACGACTAGCGGGCCCTACAATGAGCAGTTCTTC. Translating gives CASRTTSGPYNEQFF.

The chain couples TRBV9 to TRBJ2-1, with D perhaps matching TRBD2 (6 bases). CDR3 length: 15 amino acids. The V gene lost 4 bases and the J gene lost 4 bases, with 15 bases spanning the gap. Germline V gives CDR1 SGDLS, CDR2 YYNGEE. CDR3 sequence (DNA): TGTGCCAGCAGCCAAGGTCAGAGCGGGTACAATGAGCAGTTCTTC. This encodes CASSQGQSGYNEQFF.

In its sample, this clone was seen a few times. The chain links TRBV6-5 to TRBJ2-6; weak D call: TRBD1 (6 bases). With 6 bases removed from V and 0 bases from J, the gap between germline ends came to 9 bases. The CDR3 spans 15 residues. Germline CDR1 and CDR2: MNHEY and SVGAGI. As DNA, the CDR3 is TGTGCCAGCAGCCGGGACAACTCTGGGGCCAACGTCCTGACTTTC. Its translation is CASSRDNSGANVLTF.

The V gene is TRBV3-1 (or the pseudogene TRBV3-2), the J gene TRBJ2-5; 8 bases line up with TRBD2. CDR1 is LGHDT and CDR2 is YNNKEL in the germline V gene (reference sequence). V shed 2 bases, J shed 7 bases, and the junction held 0 bases outside the gene matches. This CDR3 region has 12 residues. The CDR3 coding sequence is TGTGCCAGCAGCCAAACTAGCGGGACCCAGTACTTC. The encoded protein is CASSQTSGTQYF.

The gene calls are TRBV24-1 and TRBJ2-3; the match to TRBD1 covers 7 bases. Trimming removed 4 bases from V and 5 bases from J; junction bases left unmatched: 5. CDR1 is KGHDR and CDR2 is SFDVKD in the germline V gene. The CDR3 covers 14 residues. The CDR3 protein is CATSDPTGVDTQYF. CDR3 nucleotide sequence: TGTGCCACCAGTGACCCAACAGGGGTAGATACGCAGTATTTT.

In DNA, the CDR3 is TGTGCCAGCAGCGAACAGGGCCTTGGCTACACCTTC. It encodes CASSEQGLGYTF. The rearrangement links TRBV6-1 to TRBJ1-2; D is possibly TRBD1 (6 bases). The germline gives CDR1 MNHNS, CDR2 SASEGT. The CDR3 sequence is 12 residues long. Trimming shortened V by 6 bases and J by 7 bases, and 12 bases separated the two germline ends.

This sequence joins TRBV12-5 and TRBJ1-2; 7 nucleotides line up with TRBD1. Germline-derived CDR1 and CDR2 are LGHNT and FRNRAP. This CDR3 has 14 amino acids. J gave up 5 bases and V 5 bases, and 8 bases lay outside the gene matches. The CDR3 here is CASGPEGGRYGYTF. CDR3 in DNA: TGTGCTAGTGGTCCTGAAGGGGGCCGGTATGGCTACACCTTC.

This clone was picked up one time. The rearrangement uses TRBV3-1 (or the pseudogene TRBV3-2) and TRBJ1-2, with D uncertain. Germline CDR1 is LGHDT and CDR2 is YNNKEL (reference sequence). V was cut by 4 bases and J by 8 bases, with 17 bases left in between. The CDR3 is made up of 14 amino acids. The CDR3 DNA reads as TGTGCCAGCAGCCCTTTACGGAGGAATTGGGGCTACACCTTC. Its protein is CASSPLRRNWGYTF.

The table lists this clone with a few counts. The V call is TRBV7-9, the J call TRBJ2-3; no clear D. This CDR3 comprises 17 residues. Germline CDR1 SEHNR, CDR2 FQNEAQ (reference sequence). V lost 4 bases and J lost 0, with 17 bases in between. CDR3 loop: CASSSTSDPSSTDTQYF. The DNA for the CDR3 is TGTGCCAGCAGCTCCACGAGCGACCCTTCTAGCACAGATACGCAGTATTTT.

The chain combines TRBV7-2 with TRBJ2-5; 10 bases fit TRBD2. This CDR3 contains 15 residues. The germline V gene encodes CDR1 SGHTA and CDR2 FQGNSA. V was pared by 3 bases and J by 7 bases, with 8 bases of the junction left unmatched. CDR3 in amino acids: CASSLSGRGFGTQYF. For the CDR3, the DNA is TGTGCCAGCAGCTTGAGCGGGAGGGGTTTTGGGACCCAGTACTTC.

The CDR3 coding sequence is TGTGCCACCAGCTCTAGGGGACTAGCGGGAGGGTGGAATGAGCAGTTCTTC. Its protein product is CATSSRGLAGGWNEQFF. The V gene is TRBV15, the J gene TRBJ2-1, with TRBD2 matching over 16 bases. The CDR3 length is 17 residues. Germline V gene data show CDR1 as LNHNV and CDR2 as YYDKDF (reference sequence). V lost 5 bases and J lost 7; bases outside the gene matches: 8.

This sequence joins TRBV4-3 and TRBJ2-3; TRBD1 matches 12 bases. This CDR3 spans 17 amino acids. Germline lookup yields CDR1 LGHNA and CDR2 YSLEER. J was trimmed by 4 bases and V by 2 bases; bases with no gene match: 7. The CDR3 region is CASSQWDRGLGADTQYF. In DNA form, the CDR3 reads TGCGCCAGCAGCCAATGGGACAGGGGGCTTGGGGCAGATACGCAGTATTTT.

The CDR3 loop is CAISRTSDNTDTQYF. The CDR3 DNA sequence: TGTGCCATCAGTCGGACTAGCGATAACACAGATACGCAGTATTTT. This chain links TRBV10-3 with TRBJ2-3; 9 bases map to TRBD2. The germline V gene has CDR1 ENHRY and CDR2 SYGVKD. Germline trimming cut 5 bases from V and 2 bases from J; bases unmatched to any gene: 5. The CDR3 has 15 amino acids.